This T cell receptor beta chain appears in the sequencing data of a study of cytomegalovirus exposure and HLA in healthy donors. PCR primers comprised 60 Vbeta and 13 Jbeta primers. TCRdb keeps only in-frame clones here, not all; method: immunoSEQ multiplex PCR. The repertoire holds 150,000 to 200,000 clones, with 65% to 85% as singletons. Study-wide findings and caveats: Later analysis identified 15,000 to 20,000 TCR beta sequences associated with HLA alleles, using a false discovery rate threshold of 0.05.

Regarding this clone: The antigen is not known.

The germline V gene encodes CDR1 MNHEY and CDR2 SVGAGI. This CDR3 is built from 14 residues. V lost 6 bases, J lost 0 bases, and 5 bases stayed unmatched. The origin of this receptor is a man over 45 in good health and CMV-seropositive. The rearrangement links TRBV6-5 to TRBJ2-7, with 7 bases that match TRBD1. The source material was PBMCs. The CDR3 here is CASSSTGYSYEQYF. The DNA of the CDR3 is TGTGCCAGCAGCTCGACAGGGTACTCCTACGAGCAGTACTTC.